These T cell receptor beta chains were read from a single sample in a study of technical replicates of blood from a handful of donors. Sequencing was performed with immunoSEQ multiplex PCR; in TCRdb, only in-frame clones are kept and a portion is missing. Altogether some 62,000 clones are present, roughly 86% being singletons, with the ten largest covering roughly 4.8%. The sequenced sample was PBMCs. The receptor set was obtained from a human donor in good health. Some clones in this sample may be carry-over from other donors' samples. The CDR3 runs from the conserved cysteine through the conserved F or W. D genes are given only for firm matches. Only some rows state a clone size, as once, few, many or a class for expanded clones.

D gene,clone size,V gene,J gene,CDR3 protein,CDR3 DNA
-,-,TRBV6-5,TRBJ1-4,CASSYSRGAGEKLFF,TGTGCCAGCAGTTACTCGCGGGGGGCTGGTGAAAAACTGTTTTTT
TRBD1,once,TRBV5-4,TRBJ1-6,CASSTAGGSYNSPLHF,TGTGCCAGCAGCACGGCAGGGGGCTCCTATAATTCACCCCTCCACTTT
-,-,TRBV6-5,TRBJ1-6,CASSPGTLIPSPLHF,TGTGCCAGCAGTCCAGGGACACTGATCCCTTCACCCCTCCACTTT
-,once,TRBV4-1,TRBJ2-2,CASGGVGTGELFF,TGCGCCAGCGGCGGCGTTGGGACCGGGGAGCTGTTTTTT
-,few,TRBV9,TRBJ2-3,CASTYSGHKTDTQYF,TGTGCCAGCACGTACTCCGGACACAAAACAGATACGCAGTATTTT
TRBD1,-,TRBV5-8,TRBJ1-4,CASSGGTGVANEKLFF,TGTGCCAGCAGCGGCGGGACAGGGGTTGCTAATGAAAAACTGTTTTTT
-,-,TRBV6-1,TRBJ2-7,CASSDLYEQYF,TGTGCCAGCAGTGATCTCTACGAGCAGTACTTC
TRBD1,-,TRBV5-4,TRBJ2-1,CASSGWTGPRDRGSYNEQFF,TGTGCCAGCAGCGGGTGGACCGGGCCCCGGGACAGGGGTTCCTACAATGAGCAGTTCTTC
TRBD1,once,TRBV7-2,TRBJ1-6,CASSLAGTGGYSPLHF,TGTGCCAGCAGTTTAGCCGGGACAGGGGGGTATTCACCCCTCCACTTT
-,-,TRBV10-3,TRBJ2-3,CAISPGFPGADTQYF,TGTGCCATCAGCCCGGGGTTCCCGGGCGCAGATACGCAGTATTTT
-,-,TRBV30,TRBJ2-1,CAWTKTGSDEQFF,TGTGCCTGGACGAAAACAGGTTCGGATGAGCAGTTCTTC
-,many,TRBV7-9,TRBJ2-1,CASSQGGNNEQFF,TGTGCCAGCAGCCAGGGAGGCAACAATGAGCAGTTCTTC
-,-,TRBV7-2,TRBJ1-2,CASSLNRQSYGYTF,TGTGCCAGCAGCCTAAACCGACAGAGCTATGGCTACACCTTC
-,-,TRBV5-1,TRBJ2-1,CASSFFSYNEQFF,TGCGCCAGCAGCTTTTTCAGTTACAATGAGCAGTTCTTC
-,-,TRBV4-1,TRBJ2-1,CASSIGLYNEQFF,TGCGCCAGCAGCATAGGACTTTACAATGAGCAGTTCTTC
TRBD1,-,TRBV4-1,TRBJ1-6,CASSQMGQGNSPLHF,TGCGCCAGCAGCCAAATGGGACAGGGAAATTCACCCCTCCACTTT
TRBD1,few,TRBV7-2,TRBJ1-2,CASSLGTGFSGYTF,TGTGCCAGCAGCCTCGGGACAGGCTTTTCTGGCTACACCTTC
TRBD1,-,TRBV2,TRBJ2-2,CASTWTGRTGELFF,TGTGCCAGCACTTGGACAGGGCGCACCGGGGAGCTGTTTTTT
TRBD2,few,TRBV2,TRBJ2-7,CASSGGLGEQYF,TGTGCCAGCTCGGGAGGCCTGGGAGAGCAGTACTTC
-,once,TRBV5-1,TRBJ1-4,CASSLGRRDEKLFF,TGCGCCAGCAGCTTGGGGCGGAGGGATGAAAAACTGTTTTTT
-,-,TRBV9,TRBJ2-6,CASRFDDSAGANVLTF,TGTGCCAGCAGGTTTGATGACTCCGCTGGGGCCAACGTCCTGACTTTC
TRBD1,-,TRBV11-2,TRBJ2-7,CASSLGMDRSTYEQYF,TGTGCCAGCAGCTTAGGTATGGACAGGTCGACCTACGAGCAGTACTTC
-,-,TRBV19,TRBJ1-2,CASGRPEANYGYTF,TGTGCCAGCGGGAGGCCCGAAGCTAACTATGGCTACACCTTC